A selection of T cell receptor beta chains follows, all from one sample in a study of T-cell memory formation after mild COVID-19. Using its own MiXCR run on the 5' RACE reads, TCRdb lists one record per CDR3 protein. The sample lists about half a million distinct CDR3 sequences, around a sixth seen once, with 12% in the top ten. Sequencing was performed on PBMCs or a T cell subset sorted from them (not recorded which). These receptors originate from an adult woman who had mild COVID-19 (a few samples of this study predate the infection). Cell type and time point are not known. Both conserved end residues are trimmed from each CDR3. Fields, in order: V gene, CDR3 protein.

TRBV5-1	ASSLAAAGGRMLF
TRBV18	ASSLVDMGKNIQY
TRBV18	ASSTLGSGMDEQF
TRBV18	ASSPDYLGPPGDTQY
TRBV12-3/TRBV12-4	ASSLGRLSYNEQF
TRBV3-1	ASSQDLASYEQY
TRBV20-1	SARPLAVGEQF
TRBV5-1	ASSLDPARGSYNEQF
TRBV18	ASSPDASNSPLH
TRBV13	ASSLGRSEETQY
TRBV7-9	ASSLSQAAGVEQF
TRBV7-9	ASSAGTTHNSPLH
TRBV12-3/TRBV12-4	ASSLWGGGAVETQY
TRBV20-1	SAKRGLLAETQY
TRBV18	ASSPDSLETQY
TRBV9	ASSVDSFGTTDTQY
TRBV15	ATSRDTGLEQF
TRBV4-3	ASSQEVAGRYNEKF
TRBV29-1	SVELGTDTEAF